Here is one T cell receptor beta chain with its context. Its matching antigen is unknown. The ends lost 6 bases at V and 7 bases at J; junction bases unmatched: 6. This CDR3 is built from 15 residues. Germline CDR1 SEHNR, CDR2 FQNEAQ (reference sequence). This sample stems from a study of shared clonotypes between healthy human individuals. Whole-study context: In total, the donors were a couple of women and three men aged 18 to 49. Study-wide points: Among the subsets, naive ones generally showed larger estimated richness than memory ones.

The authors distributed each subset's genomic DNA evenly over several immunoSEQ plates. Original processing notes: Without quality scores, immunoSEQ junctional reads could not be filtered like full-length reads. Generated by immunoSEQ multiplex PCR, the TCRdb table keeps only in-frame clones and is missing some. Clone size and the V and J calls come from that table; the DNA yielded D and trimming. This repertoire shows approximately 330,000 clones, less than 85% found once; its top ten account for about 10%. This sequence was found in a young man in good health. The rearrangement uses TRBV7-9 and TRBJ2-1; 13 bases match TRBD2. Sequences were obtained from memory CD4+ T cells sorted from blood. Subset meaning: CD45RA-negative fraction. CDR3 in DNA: TGTGCCAGCAGTCCACCGGGACTAGCGGGAAATGAGCAGTTCTTC. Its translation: CASSPPGLAGNEQFF.